This T cell receptor beta chain was found in a study of shared clonotypes between healthy human individuals. The V and J ends lost 1 base and 3 bases respectively, with 12 bases between them. The CDR3 length is 16 residues. The germline V gene has CDR1 SEHNR and CDR2 FQNEAQ (reference sequence). This clone came up once. What it binds is unknown. The authors ran the assay at deep level. The protocol was immunoSEQ multiplex PCR, while the TCRdb copy is restricted to in-frame clones and leaves out a portion. Among around 1.1 million clones, approximately 77% were seen once, and the ten largest hold about 0.94%. General study findings and limits: The low donor count limited represented genetic and exposure-history diversity. A reduction in generation probabilities was seen for non-shared clonotypes relative to those shared by all four donors. Only blood samples were collected, and tissue repertoires likely differ.

The TCR comes from a man younger than 35 in good health. Some clones in this sample may be carry-over from other donors' samples. Sequencing used memory CD4+ T cells from PBMCs. The subset: CD45RA-negative fraction. The V call is TRBV7-9, the J call TRBJ2-2; maybe TRBD1 (6 bases). DNA for the CDR3: TGTGCCAGCAGCTTAGGGTACAGGGCGGACACCGGGGAGCTGTTTTTT. Its translation: CASSLGYRADTGELFF. The full variable domain, with the rest looked up from reference TRBV7-9 and TRBJ2-2, is DTGVSQNPRHKITKRGQNVTFRCDPISEHNRLYWYRQTLGQGPEFLTYFQNEAQLEKSRLLSDRFSAERPKGSFSTLEIQRTEQGDSAMYLCASSLGYRADTGELFFGEGSRLTVL.